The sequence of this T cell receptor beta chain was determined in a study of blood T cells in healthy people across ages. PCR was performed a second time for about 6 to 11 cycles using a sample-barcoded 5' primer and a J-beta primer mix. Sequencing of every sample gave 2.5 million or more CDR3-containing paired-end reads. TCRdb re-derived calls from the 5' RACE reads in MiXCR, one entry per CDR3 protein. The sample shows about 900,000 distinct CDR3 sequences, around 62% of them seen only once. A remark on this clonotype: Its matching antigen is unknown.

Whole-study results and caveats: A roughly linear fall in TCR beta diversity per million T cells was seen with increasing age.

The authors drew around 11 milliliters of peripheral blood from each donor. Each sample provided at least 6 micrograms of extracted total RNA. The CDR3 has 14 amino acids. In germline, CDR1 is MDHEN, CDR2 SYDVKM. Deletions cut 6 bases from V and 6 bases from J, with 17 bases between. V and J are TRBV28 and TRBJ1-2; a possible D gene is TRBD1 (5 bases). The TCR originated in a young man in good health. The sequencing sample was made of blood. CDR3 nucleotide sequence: TGTGCCAGCAGCCCCCTAACGTTGGGGGATGGCTACACCTTC. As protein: CASSPLTLGDGYTF.